This note documents a single TCR beta chain sequence. What antigen it recognizes has not been identified. The record has no base qualities; no much larger clone is one base away. Trimming removed 2 bases from V and 1 base from J, leaving 13 bases between the germline ends. Including the terminal cysteine and phenylalanine, the CDR3 comprises 16 residues. Of all the DNA, just the CDR3 is kept, 48 bases in frame from base 1. The germline V gene supplies CDR1 SGHRS and CDR2 YFSETQ. The TCR beta CDR3 regions were amplified from RNA transcripts. The first round of RT-PCR for the TCR CDR3 was performed with the HTBI primer set and the Qiagen OneStep RT-PCR kit. Libraries were constructed in a second round of multiplex PCR, after which size selection and purification were performed. Sequencing of the libraries was done on an Illumina HiSeq2000 using paired-end 100 bp reads. The authors' pipeline ran thus. SOAPnuke was used to process the raw data, with reads discarded if the reads contained adapters or uncalled bases, had a mean Phred below 15, or lacked an exact constant-primer or identifier match. COPE v1.2.5 was used to merge high-quality paired reads, and clonotypes were defined as unique nucleotide sequences. Clonotypes were aligned to IMGT TRBV, TRBD and TRBJ reference segments using MiTCR v1.1. The analysis included only V-J combinations with a frequency above 0.0001, which together covered more than 98% of the repertoires. A TCS score was defined as the ratio between F50 (clonal expansion) and ExV (chaos), using BLOSUM62-based TCRdist between CDR3 peptides within each V-J. Welch's t-statistics and random forest reduced 500 to 650 V-J features to around 14, which were used in a naive Bayes classifier (R e1071). TCRdb reworked the public reads: Q25 trimming with fastp, MiXCR clone assembly, productive beta chains retained. Rows are combined by CDR3 protein, so each entry shows the most common genes and DNA. The V and J calls and clone size are TCRdb's, not the authors'. The sample profile shows a few hundred thousand distinct CDR3 sequences; less than 15% of them were found once. The ten largest clones capture more than 11% of the sample.

This entry is derived from a study of T cells in Graves' hyperthyroidism and ophthalmopathy (dated by TCRdb to the late 2010s). Regarding the complete study: Peripheral blood samples were taken at initial diagnosis, before any treatment was given. After blood sampling, hyperthyroidism patients were treated with methimazole at a starting dose of 30 mg daily, and ophthalmopathy patients were treated with high-dose intravenous methylprednisolone. The roughly 90 discovery patients were divided at random into training and test sets in a 7:3 ratio. The paper reports TCR Vbeta CDR3 sequencing of over 120 peripheral blood samples: over 40 ophthalmopathy, approximately 74 hyperthyroidism and 17 progressor patients. Prospective prediction of ophthalmopathy was tested in an independent validation cohort consisting of 18 hyperthyroidism patients and more than 15 patients who later progressed to ophthalmopathy. The study also compared thyroid tissue and blood T-cell repertoires from a handful of Graves' hyperthyroidism patients. To identify TCR V-J signatures that set the groups apart, the researchers used a discovery cohort of 100 patients, made up of approximately 43 with Graves' ophthalmopathy and 55 to 65 with stable Graves' hyperthyroidism. Points the paper makes about the study in general: In cross-validation, a model built on a 13 V-J signature told ophthalmopathy apart from stable hyperthyroidism with 85% to 90% sensitivity and about 81% specificity, and in testing the same model reached 80%/75%. Most expanded thyroid clonotypes (frequency above 0.001) were also found in blood, which suggests that blood repertoires may mirror thyroid immune responses. Sample size was not statistically predetermined, and blinding of investigators to group allocation was not performed. In validation, the model predicted progression to ophthalmopathy with around 71% sensitivity and approximately 78% specificity, a median of 6.5 months before onset.

Stable Graves' hyperthyroidism was defined as the absence of progression to ophthalmopathy over 18 months of follow-up. Hyperthyroidism patients were newly diagnosed, had a disease duration of under 2 months, and were aged 18 to 65 years. Patients with uncontrolled infections, other autoimmune diseases, pregnancy or lactation were excluded. Diagnoses were based on clinical symptoms, serum thyroxine and TRAb, thyroid ultrasound and orbital computed tomography. PBMCs were isolated from approximately 10 ml of fresh peripheral blood by Ficoll-Paque density gradient centrifugation. Total RNA was extracted with Trizol reagent, and quality was checked on an Agilent 2100 Bioanalyzer.

Sequencing was carried out using blood. The receptor chain draws on TRBV5-1 and TRBJ2-1; the D gene is perhaps TRBD1 or TRBD2, as each covers 5 bases. This receptor was obtained from a woman aged 35 to 49 with Graves' hyperthyroidism. The CDR3 protein is CASSLQWGKSYNEQFF. The DNA is TGCGCCAGCAGCTTACAATGGGGGAAATCCTACAATGAGCAGTTCTTC.